In its sample, the clone carrying this T cell receptor (beta chain) was seen many times. Its antigen is undetermined. The record originates from a study of Graves' ophthalmopathy and Graves' hyperthyroidism. Study overall: Before any treatment was given, at initial diagnosis, peripheral blood was collected. General study results and limits: With around 65% sensitivity and approximately 72% specificity, the model predicted ophthalmopathy progression.

Transcripts of RNA were the source for amplifying TCR beta CDR3 regions. Scientists carried out first-round RT-PCR using HTBI primers and then a second-round multiplex PCR. MiXCR, applied by TCRdb to the multiplex PCR reads, yields one record per CDR3 protein. The sample records over 500,000 distinct CDR3 sequences, about a fifth being singletons. CDR1 is SNHLY, CDR2 FYNNEI, per germline. The CDR3 sequence is 14 residues long. Between the trimmed V and J ends, which lost 6 bases and 1 base, there was a span of 12 bases. By definition, stable hyperthyroidism involved no ophthalmopathy within 18 months of follow-up. The authors used Ficoll-Paque density gradient centrifugation to separate PBMCs. The input was around 9.9 ml of fresh peripheral blood.

Sample: peripheral blood. The sequence was collected from a woman younger than 30 with stable Graves' hyperthyroidism. Some clones in this sample may be carry-over from other donors' samples. This chain links TRBV2 with TRBJ2-5, with D tentatively TRBD2 (6 bases). CDR3 residues: CASRRGGPQETQYF. In DNA form, the CDR3 reads TGTGCCAGCAGAAGGGGAGGCCCCCAAGAGACCCAGTACTTC. The whole variable domain, filled in from reference TRBV2 and TRBJ2-5, reads EPEVTQTPSHQVTQMGQEVILRCVPISNHLYFYWYRQILGQKVEFLVSFYNNEISEKSEIFDDQFSVERPDGSNFTLKIRSTKLEDSAMYFCASRRGGPQETQYFGPGTRLLVL.